These 25 T cell receptor beta chains share one sample of origin, sequenced in a study of OX40 agonist ivuxolimab in advanced cancers. The method was immunoSEQ multiplex PCR; TCRdb's version includes in-frame clones alone and lacks a portion of them. The sample holds approximately 77,000 clones, around 81% seen once. Sample: CD4+ or CD8+ T cells sorted from blood, taken in a trial of the OX40 agonist ivuxolimab. Receptors were obtained from an adult with an advanced solid tumor such as melanoma, head and neck, liver or kidney cancer.

The chain carries TRBV7-9 and TRBJ1-4; D perhaps matches TRBD1 (5 bases). V was trimmed by 5 bases and J by 4 bases, leaving 11 bases between them. This CDR3 is built from 14 residues. Germline V gives CDR1 SEHNR, CDR2 FQNEAQ (reference sequence). CDR3 region: CASSTRQYNEKLFF. The DNA of the CDR3 is TGTGCCAGCAGCACCCGACAGTATAATGAAAAACTGTTTTTT.

The chain is built from TRBV30 and TRBJ2-5, with 12 bases aligning to TRBD2. Looked up from germline, CDR1 is GTSNPN and CDR2 is SVGIG (reference sequence). The CDR3 runs to 16 residues. With V trimmed by 1 base and J by 5 bases, 8 bases remained unmatched. CDR3 sequence (DNA): TGTGCCTGGAGTGACGAGACTAGCGGGAGTAGGGAGACCCAGTACTTC. The encoded protein is CAWSDETSGSRETQYF.

The chain carries TRBV6-6 and TRBJ1-5; 9 nucleotides line up with TRBD1. V lost 6 bases and J lost 5; bases outside the gene matches: 8. Germline CDR1 reads MNHNY; CDR2 reads SVGAGI (reference sequence). CDR3 length: 15 amino acids. DNA for the CDR3: TGTGCCAGCAGAGCTCCGGGACAGGGATATCAGCCCCAGCATTTT. It yields the protein CASRAPGQGYQPQHF.

This chain connects TRBV14 to TRBJ2-2; D is possibly TRBD2 (6 bases). The CDR3 consists of 14 residues. The V gene lost 4 bases and the J gene lost 7 bases, with 13 bases spanning the gap. CDR1 is SGHDN and CDR2 is FVKESK in the germline V gene. DNA for the CDR3: TGTGCCAGCAGCCGCCAGCGGGCGATCGGGGAGCTGTTTTTT. It specifies CASSRQRAIGELFF.

A word on this clone: In the same sample, other DNA sequences code for this CDR3. The rearrangement joins TRBV7-6 to TRBJ2-3; 7 bases align to TRBD1. V was pared by 1 base and J by 3 bases, with 1 base of the junction left unmatched. The CDR3 consists of 14 residues. Germline-derived CDR1 and CDR2 are SGHVS and FNYEAQ. The CDR3 protein is CASSLDRGTDTQYF. CDR3 nucleotide sequence: TGTGCCAGCAGCTTAGACAGGGGTACAGATACGCAGTATTTT.

This clone was seen once. This chain links TRBV5-1 with TRBJ2-2; D might be TRBD2 (6 bases). CDR1 and CDR2 (germline): SGHRS, YFSETQ. With 6 bases removed from V and 2 bases from J, the gap between germline ends came to 8 bases. The CDR3 is 13 amino acids. DNA for the CDR3: TGCGCCAGCATGCGGGGAAACACCGGGGAGCTGTTTTTT. Translating gives CASMRGNTGELFF.

V usage is TRBV6-6 and J usage is TRBJ2-5; no clear D gene. The V end was cut by 6 bases, the J end by 2 bases, with 4 bases between. The CDR3 sequence is 11 residues long. The germline gives CDR1 MNHNY, CDR2 SVGAGI (reference sequence). The CDR3 sequence: CASSPQETQYF. For the CDR3, the DNA is TGTGCCAGCAGCCCTCAAGAGACCCAGTACTTC.

This sequence joins TRBV5-8 and TRBJ2-5, with TRBD1 matching over 7 bases. V shed 2 bases, J shed 2 bases, and the junction held 6 bases outside the gene matches. This CDR3 comprises 15 residues. Germline CDR1 is SGHTS and CDR2 is YDEGEE. DNA of the CDR3: TGTGCCAGCAGCTTAAGGGGGCTGGGACAAGAGACCCAGTACTTC. Translated: CASSLRGLGQETQYF.

The chain recombines TRBV5-1 with TRBJ2-3; 11 bases are a match to TRBD2. This CDR3 contains 16 residues. Per germline, CDR1 SGHRS and CDR2 YFSETQ. Trimming removed 0 bases from V and 6 bases from J; junction bases left unmatched: 6. CDR3 residues: CASSLVAGGPVDTQYF. As DNA, the CDR3 is TGCGCCAGCAGCTTGGTAGCGGGAGGGCCGGTGGATACGCAGTATTTT.

This chain connects TRBV9 to TRBJ1-1; D is perhaps TRBD1 (6 bases). The CDR3 consists of 17 residues. Germline V gene lookup returns CDR1 SGDLS and CDR2 YYNGEE. Trimming left V 8 bases short and J 1 base short, with 24 bases between. The CDR3 nucleotides are TGTGCCAGTAGCCGTTGGGGCGGGGGCTTAACGAACACTGAAGCTTTCTTT. This encodes CASSRWGGGLTNTEAFF. Full variable domain (missing parts from reference TRBV9 and TRBJ1-1): DSGVTQTPKHLITATGQRVTLRCSPRSGDLSVYWYQQSLDQGLQFLIQYYNGEERAKGNILERFSAQQFPDLHSELNLSSLELGDSALYFCASSRWGGGLTNTEAFFGQGTRLTVV.

J is TRBJ2-7 and V is TRBV27; TRBD2 is a possible D gene (5 bases). Trimming took off 2 bases at V and 6 bases at J, with 14 bases between the two ends. The CDR3 covers 14 residues. Germline-derived CDR1 and CDR2 are MNHEY and SMNVEV (reference sequence). Here the CDR3 DNA reads TGTGCCAGCAGTTTAAACGGCGGAGGAGGCGAGCAGTACTTC. It encodes CASSLNGGGGEQYF.

The gene calls are TRBV18 and TRBJ2-1; D gene unclear. CDR3 length: 16 residues. V lost 2 bases to trimming and J lost 5 bases, with 16 bases between them. From germline, CDR1 is KGHSH and CDR2 LQKENI. For the CDR3, the DNA is TGTGCCAGCTCACCAACATCATCCCCTAAAAACAATGAGCAGTTCTTC. Protein: CASSPTSSPKNNEQFF. Drawing the rest from reference TRBV18 and TRBJ2-1, the complete variable domain is NAGVMQNPRHLVRRRGQEARLRCSPMKGHSHVYWYRQLPEEGLKFMVYLQKENIIDESGMPKERFSAEFPKEGPSILRIQQVVRGDSAAYFCASSPTSSPKNNEQFFGPGTRLTVL.

The rearrangement uses TRBV6-1 and TRBJ2-3, with D tentatively TRBD2 (6 bases). The CDR3 is 16 residues long. Germline V gene data show CDR1 as MNHNS and CDR2 as SASEGT. Between the trimmed V and J ends, which lost 4 bases and 2 bases, there was a span of 16 bases. The DNA for the CDR3 is TGTGCCAGCAGTGGCCCGAGGGGACTGCCCACAGATACGCAGTATTTT. Its protein is CASSGPRGLPTDTQYF.

A few counts support this clone. J is TRBJ2-3 and V is TRBV19, with 7 bases aligning to TRBD1. Germline V lookup: CDR1 LNHDA, CDR2 SQIVND (reference sequence). The CDR3 totals 17 residues. V lost 4 bases and J lost 3; bases outside the gene matches: 13. The CDR3 sequence: CASSKGGQGSLTDTQYF. CDR3 nucleotide sequence: TGTGCCAGTAGTAAAGGGGGCCAAGGCTCTTTAACAGATACGCAGTATTTT.

This clone was observed a few times. The gene calls are TRBV2 and TRBJ2-5; 7 bases align to TRBD1. Germline V gene sequence: CDR1 SNHLY, CDR2 FYNNEI. The CDR3 length is 12 residues. Trimming removed 10 bases from V and 4 bases from J; junction bases left unmatched: 6. The CDR3 sequence is CATLRQGETQYF. The CDR3 region has the DNA TGTGCCACCCTCAGACAGGGAGAGACCCAGTACTTC.

The chain is built from TRBV19 and TRBJ2-7; 7 bases are shared with TRBD1. J gave up 2 bases and V 4 bases, and 2 bases lay outside the gene matches. The CDR3 is 13 residues long. Germline V CDR1 and CDR2: LNHDA, SQIVND (reference sequence). The CDR3 spells CASSTQGAYEQYF. The DNA of the CDR3 is TGTGCCAGTAGTACGCAGGGGGCCTACGAGCAGTACTTC. Together with reference TRBV19 and TRBJ2-7, the CDR3 gives the full variable domain: DGGITQSPKYLFRKEGQNVTLSCEQNLNHDAMYWYRQDPGQGLRLIYYSQIVNDFQKGDIAEGYSVSREKKESFPLTVTSAQKNPTAFYLCASSTQGAYEQYFGPGTRLTVT.

The chain links TRBV6-6 to TRBJ2-3; unclear D gene. V was clipped by 2 bases and J by 2 bases, with 8 bases between them. The CDR3 length is 14 residues. Germline V gives CDR1 MNHNY, CDR2 SVGAGI (reference sequence). DNA of the CDR3: TGTGCCAGCAGTTACGACGGTTACACAGATACGCAGTATTTT. Amino acids: CASSYDGYTDTQYF.

The rearrangement uses TRBV15 and TRBJ1-1, with D perhaps matching TRBD1 (6 bases). CDR1 and CDR2 from the germline V gene are LNHNV and YYDKDF (reference sequence). The CDR3 runs to 14 residues. Trimming took 0 bases from V and 8 from J, leaving 13 bases between them. CDR3 sequence: CATSREGGAREAFF. CDR3 coding DNA: TGTGCCACCAGCAGAGAGGGGGGGGCCAGGGAAGCTTTCTTT.

The chain couples TRBV29-1 to TRBJ1-6; D gene ambiguous. The germline V and J ends were trimmed by 5 bases and 0 bases, with 8 bases remaining between them. This CDR3 is built from 14 residues. CDR1 and CDR2 from the germline V gene are SQVTM and ANQGSEA. CDR3 nucleotide sequence: TGCAGCGTTCGGGGAAGCTCCTATAATTCACCCCTCCACTTT. Amino acids: CSVRGSSYNSPLHF.

The chain joins TRBV5-5 to TRBJ2-5, with D maybe TRBD2 (5 bases). In germline, CDR1 is SGHKS, CDR2 YYEKEE (reference sequence). Trimming took off 0 bases at V and 7 bases at J, with 22 bases between the two ends. The CDR3 totals 17 residues. The CDR3 is CASSLASFLGREGTQYF. CDR3 nucleotides: TGTGCCAGCAGCTTGGCCTCCTTTCTGGGAAGAGAGGGGACCCAGTACTTC.

The gene calls are TRBV15 and TRBJ2-3, with D tentatively TRBD2 (7 bases). The CDR3 runs 14 residues. Trimming stripped 6 bases from V and 3 bases from J, with 13 bases between. Germline-derived CDR1 and CDR2 are LNHNV and YYDKDF (reference sequence). The CDR3 coding sequence is TGTGCCACCAGTACCCGGGGGGCTACAGATACGCAGTATTTT. It yields the protein CATSTRGATDTQYF.

The rearrangement uses TRBV6-6 and TRBJ2-3; D is unresolved. The V gene lost 8 bases and the J gene lost 7 bases, with 16 bases spanning the gap. Germline V CDR1 and CDR2: MNHNY, SVGAGI (reference sequence). The CDR3 runs to 13 residues. The CDR3 DNA is TGTGCCAGCTACGGACCTCCCAAAAATACGCAGTATTTT. Translation: CASYGPPKNTQYF.

V and J are TRBV7-9 and TRBJ1-2, with D possibly matching TRBD1 (5 bases). This CDR3 spans 14 amino acids. Per the germline V gene, CDR1 is SEHNR and CDR2 is FQNEAQ (reference sequence). V lost 5 bases and J lost 3, with 13 bases in between. CDR3 sequence (DNA): TGTGCCAGCAGCCCCCAGGGAAACTACTATGGCTACACCTTC. It is translated as CASSPQGNYYGYTF. Full variable domain (rest looked up from reference TRBV7-9 and TRBJ1-2): DTGVSQNPRHKITKRGQNVTFRCDPISEHNRLYWYRQTLGQGPEFLTYFQNEAQLEKSRLLSDRFSAERPKGSFSTLEIQRTEQGDSAMYLCASSPQGNYYGYTFGSGTRLTVV.

The chain joins TRBV5-1 to TRBJ2-2; D is uncertain. V lost 0 bases and J 1 base, leaving 7 bases between the germline ends. There are 15 residues in the CDR3. Germline V gene sequence: CDR1 SGHRS, CDR2 YFSETQ. CDR3 coding DNA: TGCGCCAGCAGCTTGGCCCTGGAGAACACCGGGGAGCTGTTTTTT. It is translated as CASSLALENTGELFF. The full variable domain, in which reference TRBV5-1 and TRBJ2-2 provide the parts outside the CDR3, is KAGVTQTPRYLIKTRGQQVTLSCSPISGHRSVSWYQQTPGQGLQFLFEYFSETQRNKGNFPGRFSGRQFSNSRSEMNVSTLELGDSALYLCASSLALENTGELFFGEGSRLTVL.

This chain joins TRBV18 and TRBJ1-6; D gene uncertain. CDR1 KGHSH and CDR2 LQKENI come from the germline V gene. CDR3 size: 15 residues. V gave up 4 bases and J gave up 6 bases, with 13 bases separating them. The CDR3 loop reads CASSQGPNTNSPLHF. Here the CDR3 DNA reads TGTGCCAGCTCACAGGGTCCCAATACTAATTCACCCCTCCACTTT.